This T cell receptor beta chain was found in a study of T cell responses to AZD1222 COVID-19 vaccine. Study-wide results and limits: Unmutated regions of variants are reportedly targeted by nearly half of spike-specific TCRs. CD4 TCRs associated with vaccination spanned spike, dominating at 160-218 and 743-854. Compared with day 0, the breadth and depth of the Spike-specific TCR repertoire rose significantly after two doses of AZD1222.

About this clone: Its target is not known.

Using immunoSEQ multiplex PCR, the repertoire was profiled, and TCRdb retains in-frame clones only, with some absent. The repertoire consists of around 140,000 clones, with about 92% occurring once and the leading ten covering approximately 12%. V lost 5 bases and J 4 bases, leaving 12 bases between the germline ends. CDR3 size: 13 residues. The gene calls are TRBV12-3 or TRBV12-4 and TRBJ2-7, with D perhaps matching TRBD2 (6 bases). This receptor was identified in an adult who had recovered from COVID-19. The sample here was peripheral blood, taken after recovery from COVID-19. Here the CDR3 reads CASSRGRGYEQYF. CDR3 sequence (DNA): TGTGCCAGCAGTCGAGGGCGGGGATACGAGCAGTACTTC.